This T cell receptor beta chain comes out of a study of blood T cell repertoires in COVID-19. As handled by the study authors: The authors estimated nucleated cell counts from reference gene primer amplification. Assay: immunoSEQ multiplex PCR; the TCRdb copy retains only in-frame clones and omits some. V, J and clone size reflect that table, while D and trimming were determined from the DNA. The repertoire has 200,000 to 250,000 clones, 88% of them found once; the top ten carry 2.5% to 3.5%. This clone was recorded only once. CDR1 is MDHEN, CDR2 SYDVKM, per germline. With 1 base removed from V and 1 base from J, the gap between germline ends came to 14 bases. This CDR3 contains 16 residues.

The receptor's source is a woman between 55 and 75 years old with acute or convalescent COVID-19. The chain combines TRBV28 with TRBJ2-7; weak D call: TRBD1 (6 bases). The material sequenced was peripheral blood. CDR3: CASSLSSLQGSYEQYF. Written as DNA, the CDR3 is TGTGCCAGCAGTTTATCCTCCCTACAGGGTTCCTACGAGCAGTACTTC.